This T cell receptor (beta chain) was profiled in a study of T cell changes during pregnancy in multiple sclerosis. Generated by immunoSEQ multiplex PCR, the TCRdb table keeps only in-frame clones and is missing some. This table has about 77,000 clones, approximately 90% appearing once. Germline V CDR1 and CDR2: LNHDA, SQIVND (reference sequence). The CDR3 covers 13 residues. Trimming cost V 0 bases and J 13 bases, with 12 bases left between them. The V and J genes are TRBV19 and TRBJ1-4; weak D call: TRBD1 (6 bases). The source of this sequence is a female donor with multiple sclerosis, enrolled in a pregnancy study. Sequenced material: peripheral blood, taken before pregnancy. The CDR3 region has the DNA TGTGCCAGTAGTATAGAGGGAGGGGGGACACTGTTTTTT. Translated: CASSIEGGGTLFF.